This TCR beta chain was obtained from a study of T cell clones after liver transplantation. For the study at large: TCRbeta sequencing after a pre-transplant mixed lymphocyte reaction identified graft-donor-reactive clones, later tracked in post-transplant blood. Without induction therapy, subjects received standard immunosuppression until 12-24 months post-transplant.

The germline gives CDR1 SEHNR, CDR2 FQNEAQ (reference sequence). Trimming pared 6 bases from V and 5 bases from J, leaving 5 bases between. This CDR3 is 11 amino acids long. This clone has more than one count but fewer than ten. Assay used: immunoSEQ multiplex PCR; TCRdb lists only in-frame clones, some missing. This repertoire shows nearly 15,000 clones, about four fifths found once; its top ten account for approximately 28%. The clonotype comes from a human patient who received a liver transplant. Part of the T cells may come from the graft donor. J is TRBJ2-1 and V is TRBV7-9; D unresolved. The input for sequencing was CD8+ T cells from blood, taken around 44 months after liver transplant. The CDR3 DNA reads as TGTGCCAGCAGAAAGGACAATGAGCAGTTCTTC. The encoded protein is CASRKDNEQFF.